The 10 T cell receptor beta chains given below trace back to one sample, sequenced in a study of T-cell memory formation after mild COVID-19 (dated by TCRdb to 2020 to 2022). The protocol used for the library was 5' RACE. The listed sequencing device is Illumina NovaSeq 6000. The public reads were run again by TCRdb, first through fastp at Q25 and then through MiXCR, and only productive beta chains were kept. Each entry is one CDR3 protein sequence, shown with its most common DNA and genes. The table for this sample lists about 260,000 distinct CDR3 sequences; 15% to 20% of them were counted only once. Around 23% of the sample is held by the ten biggest clonotypes. The sample comprised PBMCs or a T cell subset sorted from them (not recorded which). The source is a man younger than 30 who had mild COVID-19 (a few samples of this study predate the infection). The sample titles of this study are shuffled in the database, so cell type and time point are left out; the donor was told from shared clones.

J is TRBJ2-3 and V is TRBV12-3 or TRBV12-4; perhaps TRBD2 as D (6 bases). The CDR3 length is 9 residues. V was clipped by 11 bases and J by 8 bases, with 8 bases between them. The CDR3 is CAVGGTQYF. DNA for the CDR3: TGTGCCGTCGGGGGTACGCAGTATTTT.

This clonotype has ten or more counts. CDR3 coding DNA: TGTGCCAGCAGCTTAGCGTTTAAGTTAAAGAGAGGACAGGGGTCAGGCTATGGCTACACCTTC. The encoded protein is CASSLAFKLKRGQGSGYGYTF. V gene TRBV7-2 combines with J gene TRBJ1-2, with 9 bases lining up with TRBD1. Germline loops: CDR1 SGHTA, CDR2 FQGNSA. The CDR3 runs to 21 residues. Trimming removed 0 bases from V and 4 bases from J; junction bases left unmatched: 21.

This clonotype was detected a few times. The V and J genes are TRBV7-2 and TRBJ1-6; D is perhaps TRBD1 (6 bases). Germline-derived CDR1 and CDR2 are SGHTA and FQGNSA. The CDR3 covers 15 residues. V lost 2 bases and J lost 9, with 14 bases in between. CDR3 region: CASSLLGAKGSPLHF. The CDR3 DNA follows: TGTGCCAGCAGCTTATTGGGGGCTAAGGGTTCACCCCTCCACTTT. Full variable domain (outside the CDR3, taken from reference TRBV7-2 and TRBJ1-6): GAGVSQSPSNKVTEKGKDVELRCDPISGHTALYWYRQSLGQGLEFLIYFQGNSAPDKSGLPSDRFSAERTGGSVSTLTIQRTQQEDSAVYLCASSLLGAKGSPLHFGNGTRLTVT.

This clonotype is a singleton in its sample. This rearrangement joins TRBV12-3 or TRBV12-4 to TRBJ1-1; D might be TRBD1 (6 bases). Trimming stripped 7 bases from V and 1 base from J, with 13 bases between. The CDR3 runs to 14 residues. CDR3 sequence: CASTGDNWNTEAFF. The DNA for the CDR3 is TGTGCCAGCACGGGGGACAATTGGAACACTGAAGCTTTCTTT.

CDR3 amino acids: CASSLETGKIYEQYF. DNA of the CDR3: TGTGCCAGCAGCTTAGAAACAGGGAAGATCTACGAGCAGTACTTC. The chain recombines TRBV7-2 with TRBJ2-7; perhaps TRBD1 as D (6 bases). CDR3 length: 15 amino acids. Germline lookup yields CDR1 SGHTA and CDR2 FQGNSA. Deletions cut 1 base from V and 3 bases from J, with 13 bases between.

V usage is TRBV6-6 and J usage is TRBJ2-5, with D possibly TRBD2 on 6 matching bases. Trimming cost V 4 bases and J 4 bases, with 13 bases left between them. The germline gives CDR1 MNHNY, CDR2 SVGAGI (reference sequence). The CDR3 has 14 residues. CDR3 sequence reads: CASSSRVGGETQYF. The CDR3 nucleotides read TGTGCCAGCAGTTCCCGGGTGGGGGGAGAGACCCAGTACTTC.

There are a few counts of this clonotype. CDR3 sequence (DNA): TGTGCCAGCAGCTTAGGATGGGGACCCAAATCCTACAATGAGCAGTTCTTC. It translates to CASSLGWGPKSYNEQFF. This chain uses TRBV11-2 with TRBJ2-1; D is possibly TRBD1 or TRBD2 (5 bases each). Deletions cut 1 base from V and 1 base from J, with 14 bases between. The CDR3 contains 17 residues. The germline V gene encodes CDR1 SGHAT and CDR2 FQNNGV.

This clonotype came up a few times. The chain is built from TRBV29-1 and TRBJ2-7, with TRBD1 matching over 7 bases. The V gene end was trimmed by 0 bases and the J gene end by 5 bases; junction bases not matched to a gene: 7. This CDR3 has 14 amino acids. The germline CDR1 and CDR2 sequences are SQVTM and ANQGSEA. The DNA for the CDR3 is TGCAGCGTTGAAGATGTGCAGGGGGAGAACGAGCAGTACTTC. It translates to CSVEDVQGENEQYF.

This clonotype occurred many times. The CDR3 region has the DNA TGTGCCAGCAGCTTATGGTCCCGGTCGGGGATCTACAATGAGCAGTTCTTC. Encoded protein: CASSLWSRSGIYNEQFF. The chain combines TRBV7-9 with TRBJ2-1; weak D call: TRBD2 (5 bases). The CDR3 consists of 17 residues. In germline, CDR1 is SEHNR, CDR2 FQNEAQ (reference sequence). V gave up 2 bases and J gave up 3 bases, with 17 bases separating them.

This clonotype has more than one count but fewer than ten. The CDR3 protein is CASSSTISGGDDKNIQYF. CDR3 nucleotides: TGTGCCAGCAGCTCGACGATTAGCGGGGGGGATGACAAAAACATTCAGTACTTC. The chain combines TRBV12-1 with TRBJ2-4; the table calls TRBD2, which could not be checked here. TRBV12-1 is given as a pseudogene. This CDR3 has 18 residues.